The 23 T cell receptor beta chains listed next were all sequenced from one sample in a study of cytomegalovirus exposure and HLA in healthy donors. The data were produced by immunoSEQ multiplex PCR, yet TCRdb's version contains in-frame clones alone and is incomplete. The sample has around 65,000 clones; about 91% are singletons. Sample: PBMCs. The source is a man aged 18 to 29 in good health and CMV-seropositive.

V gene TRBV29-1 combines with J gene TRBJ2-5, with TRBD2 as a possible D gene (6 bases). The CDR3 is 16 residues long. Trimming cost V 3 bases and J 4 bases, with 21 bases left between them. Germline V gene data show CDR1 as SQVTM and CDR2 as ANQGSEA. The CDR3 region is CSVDAPEPSARETQYF. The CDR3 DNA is TGCAGCGTTGATGCCCCAGAACCTAGCGCGAGAGAGACCCAGTACTTC.

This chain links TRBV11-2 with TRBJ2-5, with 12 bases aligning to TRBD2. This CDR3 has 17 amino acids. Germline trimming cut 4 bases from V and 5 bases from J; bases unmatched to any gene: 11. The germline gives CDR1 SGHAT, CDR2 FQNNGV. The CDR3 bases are TGTGCCAGCAGCTCGGGGTGGGGGACTAGCGGGTCGGAGACCCAGTACTTC. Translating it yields CASSSGWGTSGSETQYF.

The CDR3 sequence is CASSEWGQATEQYF. The CDR3 DNA reads as TGTGCCAGCAGTGAATGGGGACAGGCGACGGAGCAGTACTTC. J is TRBJ2-7 and V is TRBV25-1, with 8 bases identical to TRBD1. The germline V gene encodes CDR1 MGHDK and CDR2 SYGVNS. The CDR3 has 14 residues. V shed 1 base and J 7 bases; nucleotides not matched to a gene: 6.

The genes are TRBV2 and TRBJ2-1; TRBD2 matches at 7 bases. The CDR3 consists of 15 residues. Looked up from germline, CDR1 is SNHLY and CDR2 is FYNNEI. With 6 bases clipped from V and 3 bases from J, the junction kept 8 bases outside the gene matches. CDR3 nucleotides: TGTGCCAGCAGAGGGAGCGGGATAGTCTACAATGAGCAGTTCTTC. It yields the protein CASRGSGIVYNEQFF.

The CDR3 loop is CASSERQPDTEAFF. The DNA for the CDR3 is TGTGCCAGCAGTGAAAGACAGCCCGACACTGAAGCTTTCTTT. The chain joins TRBV6-1 to TRBJ1-1; D perhaps matches TRBD1 (5 bases). The CDR3 contains 14 residues. Trimming cost V 2 bases and J 3 bases, with 10 bases left between them. CDR1 is MNHNS, CDR2 SASEGT, per germline.

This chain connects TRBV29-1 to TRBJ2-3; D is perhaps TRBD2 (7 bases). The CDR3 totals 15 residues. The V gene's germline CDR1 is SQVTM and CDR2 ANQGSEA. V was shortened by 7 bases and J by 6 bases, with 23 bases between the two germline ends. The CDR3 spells CSAGGGQGLGDTQYF. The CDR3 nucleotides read TGCAGCGCTGGGGGGGGGCAGGGCCTGGGGGATACGCAGTATTTT.

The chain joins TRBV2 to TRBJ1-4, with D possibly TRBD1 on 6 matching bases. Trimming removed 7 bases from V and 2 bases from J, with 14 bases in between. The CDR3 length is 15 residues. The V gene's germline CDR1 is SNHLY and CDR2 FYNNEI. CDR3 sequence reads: CASTGQLGTNEKLFF. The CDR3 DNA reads TGTGCCAGCACCGGACAGTTGGGGACTAATGAAAAACTGTTTTTT. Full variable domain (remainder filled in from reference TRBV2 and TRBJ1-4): EPEVTQTPSHQVTQMGQEVILRCVPISNHLYFYWYRQILGQKVEFLVSFYNNEISEKSEIFDDQFSVERPDGSNFTLKIRSTKLEDSAMYFCASTGQLGTNEKLFFGSGTQLSVL.

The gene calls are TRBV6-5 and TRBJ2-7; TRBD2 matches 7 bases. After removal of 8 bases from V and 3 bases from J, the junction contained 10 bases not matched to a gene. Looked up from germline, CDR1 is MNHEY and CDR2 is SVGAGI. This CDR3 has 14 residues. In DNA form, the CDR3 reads TGTGCCAGCGGGACGGGGGGTAGTGGCTACGAGCAGTACTTC. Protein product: CASGTGGSGYEQYF.

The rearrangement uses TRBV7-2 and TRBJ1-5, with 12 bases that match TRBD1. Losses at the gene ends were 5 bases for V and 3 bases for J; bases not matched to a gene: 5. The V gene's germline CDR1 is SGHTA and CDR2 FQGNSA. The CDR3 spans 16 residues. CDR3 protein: CASSPRDRGLNQPQHF. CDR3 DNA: TGTGCCAGCAGCCCCCGGGACAGGGGGCTCAATCAGCCCCAGCATTTT.

DNA for the CDR3: TGCAGCGCGACGATGACAGGGGACGAGCAGTACTTC. This gives the protein CSATMTGDEQYF. The genes are TRBV29-1 and TRBJ2-7; TRBD1 aligns across 8 bases. The ends lost 7 bases at V and 5 bases at J; junction bases unmatched: 7. Germline V lookup: CDR1 SQVTM, CDR2 ANQGSEA. The CDR3 runs to 12 residues.

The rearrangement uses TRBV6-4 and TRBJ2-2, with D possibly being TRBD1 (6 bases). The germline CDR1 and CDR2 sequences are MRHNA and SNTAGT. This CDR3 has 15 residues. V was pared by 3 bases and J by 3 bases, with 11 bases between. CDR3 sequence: CASSEETGDTGELFF. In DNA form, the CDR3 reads TGTGCCAGCAGTGAGGAGACAGGCGACACCGGGGAGCTGTTTTTT.

As DNA, the CDR3 is TGTGCCAGCAGCCCCAGCGGGGGGATCCAAGAGACCCAGTACTTC. It yields the protein CASSPSGGIQETQYF. This rearrangement joins TRBV11-2 to TRBJ2-5, with TRBD2 identical over 9 bases. The CDR3 is 15 amino acids. V was pared by 5 bases and J by 1 base, with 5 bases of the junction left unmatched. Germline values: CDR1 SGHAT, CDR2 FQNNGV. The whole variable domain, remainder taken from reference TRBV11-2 and TRBJ2-5, is EAGVAQSPRYKIIEKRQSVAFWCNPISGHATLYWYQQILGQGPKLLIQFQNNGVVDDSQLPKDRFSAERLKGVDSTLKIQPAKLEDSAVYLCASSPSGGIQETQYFGPGTRLLVL.

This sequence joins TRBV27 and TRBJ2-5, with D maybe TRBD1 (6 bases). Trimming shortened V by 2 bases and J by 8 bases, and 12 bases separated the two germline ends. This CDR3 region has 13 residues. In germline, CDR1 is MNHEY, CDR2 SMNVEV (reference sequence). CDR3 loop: CASSLVDRATQYF. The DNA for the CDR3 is TGTGCCAGCAGTTTAGTGGACAGAGCCACCCAGTACTTC.

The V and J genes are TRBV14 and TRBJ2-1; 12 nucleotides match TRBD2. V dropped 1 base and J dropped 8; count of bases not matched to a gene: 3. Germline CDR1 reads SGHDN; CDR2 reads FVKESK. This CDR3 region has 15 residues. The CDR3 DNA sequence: TGTGCCAGCAGCCAAGGACTAGCGGGAGTCGATGAGCAGTTCTTC. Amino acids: CASSQGLAGVDEQFF.

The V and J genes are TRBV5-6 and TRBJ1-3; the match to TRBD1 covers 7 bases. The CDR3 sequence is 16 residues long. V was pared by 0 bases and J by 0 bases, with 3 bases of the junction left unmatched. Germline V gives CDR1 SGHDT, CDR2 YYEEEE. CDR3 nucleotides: TGTGCCAGCAGCTTGGTAGGGGGCGTCTCTGGAAACACCATATATTTT. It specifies CASSLVGGVSGNTIYF.

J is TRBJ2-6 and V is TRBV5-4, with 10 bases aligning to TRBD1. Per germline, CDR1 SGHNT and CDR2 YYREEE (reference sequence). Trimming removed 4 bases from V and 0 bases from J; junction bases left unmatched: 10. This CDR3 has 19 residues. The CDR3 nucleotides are TGTGCCAGCAGCAATCCGACAGGGGGCGCAGTCTCTGGGGCCAACGTCCTGACTTTC. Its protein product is CASSNPTGGAVSGANVLTF. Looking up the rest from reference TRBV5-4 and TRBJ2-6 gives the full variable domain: ETGVTQSPTHLIKTRGQQVTLRCSSQSGHNTVSWYQQALGQGPQFIFQYYREEENGRGNFPPRFSGLQFPNYSSELNVNALELDDSALYLCASSNPTGGAVSGANVLTFGAGSRLTVL.

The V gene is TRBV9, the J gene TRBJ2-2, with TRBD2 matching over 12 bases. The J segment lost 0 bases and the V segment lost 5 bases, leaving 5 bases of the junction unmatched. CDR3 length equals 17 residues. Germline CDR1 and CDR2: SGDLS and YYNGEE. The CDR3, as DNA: TGTGCCAGCAGAGGGCTAGCGGGAGGGACGAACACCGGGGAGCTGTTTTTT. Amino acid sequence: CASRGLAGGTNTGELFF. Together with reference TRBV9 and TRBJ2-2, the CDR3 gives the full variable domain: DSGVTQTPKHLITATGQRVTLRCSPRSGDLSVYWYQQSLDQGLQFLIQYYNGEERAKGNILERFSAQQFPDLHSELNLSSLELGDSALYFCASRGLAGGTNTGELFFGEGSRLTVL.

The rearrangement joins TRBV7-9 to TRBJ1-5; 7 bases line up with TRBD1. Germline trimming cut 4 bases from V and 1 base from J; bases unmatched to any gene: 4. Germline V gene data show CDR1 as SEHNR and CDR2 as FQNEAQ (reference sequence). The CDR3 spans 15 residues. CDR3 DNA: TGTGCCAGCAGCTCTTCGACAGGGAGCAATCAGCCCCAGCATTTT. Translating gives CASSSSTGSNQPQHF.

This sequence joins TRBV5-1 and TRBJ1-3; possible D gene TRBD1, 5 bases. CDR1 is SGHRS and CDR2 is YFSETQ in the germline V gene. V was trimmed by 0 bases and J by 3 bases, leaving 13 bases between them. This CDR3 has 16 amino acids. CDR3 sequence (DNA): TGCGCCAGCAGCTTGGAGGGACTACACGGTGGAAACACCATATATTTT. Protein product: CASSLEGLHGGNTIYF.

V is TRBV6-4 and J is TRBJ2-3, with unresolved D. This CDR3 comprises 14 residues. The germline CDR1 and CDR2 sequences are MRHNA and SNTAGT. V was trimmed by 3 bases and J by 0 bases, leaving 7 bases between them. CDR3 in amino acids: CASSEKPSTDTQYF. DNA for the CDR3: TGTGCCAGCAGTGAGAAGCCTAGCACAGATACGCAGTATTTT.

The CDR3 loop reads CASSLTSGGTSEDNEQFF. The CDR3 DNA reads as TGTGCCAGCAGCTTAACTAGCGGCGGGACTAGCGAAGACAATGAGCAGTTCTTC. The chain employs TRBV7-3 and TRBJ2-1; 10 nucleotides line up with TRBD2. The germline V gene encodes CDR1 SGHTA and CDR2 FQGTGA. The CDR3 has 18 amino acids. Trimming took 0 bases from V and 5 from J; bases not matched to a gene: 10.

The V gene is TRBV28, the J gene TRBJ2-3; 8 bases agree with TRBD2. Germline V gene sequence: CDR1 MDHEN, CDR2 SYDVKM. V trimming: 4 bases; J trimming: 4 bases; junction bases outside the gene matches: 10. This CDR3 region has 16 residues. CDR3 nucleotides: TGTGCCAGCAGTTCCCCGACAGTTAGCGGGGCAGATACGCAGTATTTT. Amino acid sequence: CASSSPTVSGADTQYF.

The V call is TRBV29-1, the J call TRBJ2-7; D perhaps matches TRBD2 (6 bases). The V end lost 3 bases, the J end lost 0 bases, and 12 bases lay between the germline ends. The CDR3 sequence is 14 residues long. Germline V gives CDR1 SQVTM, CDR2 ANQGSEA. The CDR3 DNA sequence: TGCAGCGTTGAGGGAGACGGGAGCTCCTACGAGCAGTACTTC. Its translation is CSVEGDGSSYEQYF.